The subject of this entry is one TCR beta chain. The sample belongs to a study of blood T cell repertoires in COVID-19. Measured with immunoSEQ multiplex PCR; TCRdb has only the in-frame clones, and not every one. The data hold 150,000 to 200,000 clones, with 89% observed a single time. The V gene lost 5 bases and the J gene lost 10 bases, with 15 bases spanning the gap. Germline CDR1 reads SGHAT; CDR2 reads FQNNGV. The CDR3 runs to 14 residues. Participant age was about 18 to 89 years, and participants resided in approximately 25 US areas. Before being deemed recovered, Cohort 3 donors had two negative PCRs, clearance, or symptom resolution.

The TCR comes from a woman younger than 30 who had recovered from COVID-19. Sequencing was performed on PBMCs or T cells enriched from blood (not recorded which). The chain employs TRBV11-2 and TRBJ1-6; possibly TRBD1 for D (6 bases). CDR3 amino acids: CASSATGRGSPLHF. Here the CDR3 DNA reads TGTGCCAGCAGCGCAACAGGGAGAGGATCACCCCTCCACTTT.